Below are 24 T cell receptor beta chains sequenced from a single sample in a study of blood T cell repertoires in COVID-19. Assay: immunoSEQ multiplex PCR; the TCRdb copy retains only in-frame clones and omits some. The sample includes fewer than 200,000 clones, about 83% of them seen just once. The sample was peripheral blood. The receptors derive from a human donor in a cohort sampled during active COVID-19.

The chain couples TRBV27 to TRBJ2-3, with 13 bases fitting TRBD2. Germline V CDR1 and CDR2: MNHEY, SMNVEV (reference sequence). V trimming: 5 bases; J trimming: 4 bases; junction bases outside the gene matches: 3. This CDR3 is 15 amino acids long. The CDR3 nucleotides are TGTGCCAGCAGTCTACTAGCGGGAGGGGCAGATACGCAGTATTTT. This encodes CASSLLAGGADTQYF.

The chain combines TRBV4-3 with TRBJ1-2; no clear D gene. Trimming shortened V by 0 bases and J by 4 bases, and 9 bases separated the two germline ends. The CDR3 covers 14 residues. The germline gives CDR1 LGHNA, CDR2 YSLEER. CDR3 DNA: TGCGCCAGCAGCCAAGAGCTGGGGAGCTATGGCTACACCTTC. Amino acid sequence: CASSQELGSYGYTF.

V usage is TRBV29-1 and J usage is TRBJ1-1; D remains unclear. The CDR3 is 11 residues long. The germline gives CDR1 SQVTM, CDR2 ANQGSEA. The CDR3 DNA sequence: TGCAGTGGCCACGGAGCCGCTGAAGCTTTCTTT. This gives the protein CSGHGAAEAFF.

DNA for the CDR3: TGTGCCAGCAGTCCACCCGGGACAGGGGAGACCCAGTACTTC. The encoded protein is CASSPPGTGETQYF. The chain uses TRBV6-5 and TRBJ2-5, with 9 bases lining up with TRBD1. CDR3 size: 14 residues. V lost 5 bases and J lost 5; bases outside the gene matches: 6. CDR1 is MNHEY and CDR2 is SVGAGI in the germline V gene.

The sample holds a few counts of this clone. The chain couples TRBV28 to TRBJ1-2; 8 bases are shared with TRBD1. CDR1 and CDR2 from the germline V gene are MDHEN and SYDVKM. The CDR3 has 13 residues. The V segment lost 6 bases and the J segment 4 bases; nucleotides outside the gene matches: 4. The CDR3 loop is CASSPGGGYGYTF. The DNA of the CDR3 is TGTGCCAGCAGCCCAGGGGGCGGCTATGGCTACACCTTC.

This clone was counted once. DNA for the CDR3: TGTGCCAGCAGCCAAGGCGCTAGCGCGGGCACAGATACGCAGTATTTT. This sequence encodes CASSQGASAGTDTQYF. The J gene is TRBJ2-3, the V gene TRBV3-1 (or the pseudogene TRBV3-2); tentatively, D is TRBD2 (6 bases). Germline assignment: CDR1 LGHDT and CDR2 YNNKEL (reference sequence). V lost 1 base and J lost 1, with 12 bases in between. This CDR3 spans 16 amino acids.

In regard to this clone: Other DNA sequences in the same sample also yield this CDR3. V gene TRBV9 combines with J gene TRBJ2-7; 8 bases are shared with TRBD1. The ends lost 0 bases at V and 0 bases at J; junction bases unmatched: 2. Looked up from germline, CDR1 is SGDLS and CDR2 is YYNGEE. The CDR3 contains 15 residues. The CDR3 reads CASSVGQGASYEQYF. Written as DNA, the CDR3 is TGTGCCAGCAGCGTAGGGCAGGGGGCCTCCTACGAGCAGTACTTC.

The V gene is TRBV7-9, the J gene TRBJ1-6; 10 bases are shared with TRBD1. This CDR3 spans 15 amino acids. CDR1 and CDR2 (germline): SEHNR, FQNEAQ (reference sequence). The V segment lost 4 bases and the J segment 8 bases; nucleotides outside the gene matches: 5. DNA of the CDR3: TGTGCCAGCAGCTCTTGGACAGGGGGGGATTCACCCCTCCACTTT. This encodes CASSSWTGGDSPLHF.

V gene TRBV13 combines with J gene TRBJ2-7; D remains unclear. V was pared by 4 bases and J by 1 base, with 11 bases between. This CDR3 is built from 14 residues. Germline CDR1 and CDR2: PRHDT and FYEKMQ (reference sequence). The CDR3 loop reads CASSSYEESYEQYF. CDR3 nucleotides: TGTGCCAGCAGCTCATACGAGGAATCCTACGAGCAGTACTTC.

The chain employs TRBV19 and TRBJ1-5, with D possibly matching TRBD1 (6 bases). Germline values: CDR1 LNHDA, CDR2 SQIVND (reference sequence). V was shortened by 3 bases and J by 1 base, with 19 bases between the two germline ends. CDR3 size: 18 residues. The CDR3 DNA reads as TGTGCCAGTAGTATCGGGCAGGGTGGGGGCTCCAGCAATCAGCCCCAGCATTTT. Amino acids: CASSIGQGGGSSNQPQHF.

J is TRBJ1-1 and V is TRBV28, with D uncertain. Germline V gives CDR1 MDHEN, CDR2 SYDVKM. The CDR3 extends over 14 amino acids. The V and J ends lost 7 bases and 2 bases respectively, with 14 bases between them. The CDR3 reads CASNLPGENTEAFF. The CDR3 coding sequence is TGTGCCAGCAATCTCCCTGGAGAAAACACTGAAGCTTTCTTT.

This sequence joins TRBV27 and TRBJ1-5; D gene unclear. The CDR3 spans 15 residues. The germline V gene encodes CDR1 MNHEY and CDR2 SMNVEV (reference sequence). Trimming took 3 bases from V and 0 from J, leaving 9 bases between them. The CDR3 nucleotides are TGTGCCAGCAGTTTTACGAGGTTTAGCAATCAGCCCCAGCATTTT. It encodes CASSFTRFSNQPQHF.

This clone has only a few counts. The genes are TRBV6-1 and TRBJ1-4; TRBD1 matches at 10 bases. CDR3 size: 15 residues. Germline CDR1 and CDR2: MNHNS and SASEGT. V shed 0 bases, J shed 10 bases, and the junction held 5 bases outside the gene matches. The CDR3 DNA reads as TGTGCCAGCAGTGAAGCGGGACAGGGGCAAGGAAAACTGTTTTTT. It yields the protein CASSEAGQGQGKLFF.

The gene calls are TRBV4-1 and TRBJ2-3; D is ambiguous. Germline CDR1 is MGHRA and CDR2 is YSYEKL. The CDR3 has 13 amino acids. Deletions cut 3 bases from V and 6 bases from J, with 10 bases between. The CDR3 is CASSQAGVDTQYF. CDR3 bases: TGCGCCAGCAGCCAGGCTGGAGTGGATACGCAGTATTTT.

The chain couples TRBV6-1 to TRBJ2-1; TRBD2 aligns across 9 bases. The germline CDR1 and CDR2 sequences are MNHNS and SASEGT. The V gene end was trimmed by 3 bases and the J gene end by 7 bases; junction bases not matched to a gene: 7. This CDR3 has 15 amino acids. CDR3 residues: CASSDARGGTNEQFF. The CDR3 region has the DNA TGTGCCAGCAGTGACGCGCGGGGGGGCACGAATGAGCAGTTCTTC.

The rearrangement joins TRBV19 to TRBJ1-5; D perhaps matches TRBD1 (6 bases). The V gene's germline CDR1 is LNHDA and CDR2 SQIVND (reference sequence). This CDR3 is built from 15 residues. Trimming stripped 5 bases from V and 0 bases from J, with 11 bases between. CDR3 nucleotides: TGTGCCAGTAGTTCCACAGGGTATAGCAATCAGCCCCAGCATTTT. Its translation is CASSSTGYSNQPQHF.

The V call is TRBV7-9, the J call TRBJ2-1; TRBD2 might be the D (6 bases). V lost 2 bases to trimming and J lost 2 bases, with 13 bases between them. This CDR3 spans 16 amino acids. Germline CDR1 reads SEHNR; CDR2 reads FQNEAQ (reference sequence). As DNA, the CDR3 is TGTGCCAGCAGCTTATGGTCCGGGGGTGCCTACAATGAGCAGTTCTTC. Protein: CASSLWSGGAYNEQFF.

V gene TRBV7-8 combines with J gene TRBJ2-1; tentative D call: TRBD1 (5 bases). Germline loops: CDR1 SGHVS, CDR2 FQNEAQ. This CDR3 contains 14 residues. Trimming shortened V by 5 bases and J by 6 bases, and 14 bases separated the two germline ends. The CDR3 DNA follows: TGTGCCAGCAGCCCAAGACCCCAGGGCAATGAGCAGTTCTTC. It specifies CASSPRPQGNEQFF.

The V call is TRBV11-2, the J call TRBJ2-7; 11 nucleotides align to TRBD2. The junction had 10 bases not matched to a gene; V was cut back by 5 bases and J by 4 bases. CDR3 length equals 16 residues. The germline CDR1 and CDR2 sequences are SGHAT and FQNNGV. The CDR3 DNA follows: TGTGCCAGCAGCCTCGGGACGGGACTAGCGGCTTACGAGCAGTACTTC. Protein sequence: CASSLGTGLAAYEQYF.

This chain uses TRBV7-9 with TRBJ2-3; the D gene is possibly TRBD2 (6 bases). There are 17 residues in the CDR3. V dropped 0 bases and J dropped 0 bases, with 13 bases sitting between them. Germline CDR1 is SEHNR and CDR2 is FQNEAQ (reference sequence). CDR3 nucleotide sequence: TGTGCCAGCAGCTTAGCTACGACTGGGGGGAGCACAGATACGCAGTATTTT. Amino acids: CASSLATTGGSTDTQYF. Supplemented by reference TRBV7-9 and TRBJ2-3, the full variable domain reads DTGVSQNPRHKITKRGQNVTFRCDPISEHNRLYWYRQTLGQGPEFLTYFQNEAQLEKSRLLSDRFSAERPKGSFSTLEIQRTEQGDSAMYLCASSLATTGGSTDTQYFGPGTRLTVL.

The CDR3 loop is CASSLDSGWDQPQHF. CDR3 DNA sequence: TGTGCCAGCAGCTTGGACTCGGGGTGGGATCAGCCCCAGCATTTT. This chain connects TRBV5-8 to TRBJ1-5, with D hard to call. The CDR3 has 15 amino acids. From germline, CDR1 is SGHTS and CDR2 YDEGEE. Trimming removed 0 bases at V and 5 bases at J, with 12 bases between.

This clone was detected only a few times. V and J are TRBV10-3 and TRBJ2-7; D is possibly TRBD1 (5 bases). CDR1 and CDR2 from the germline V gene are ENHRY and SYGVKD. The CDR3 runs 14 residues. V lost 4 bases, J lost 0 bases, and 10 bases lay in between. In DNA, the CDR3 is TGTGCCATCAGTGGTGGGGCTAACTCCTACGAGCAGTACTTC. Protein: CAISGGANSYEQYF.

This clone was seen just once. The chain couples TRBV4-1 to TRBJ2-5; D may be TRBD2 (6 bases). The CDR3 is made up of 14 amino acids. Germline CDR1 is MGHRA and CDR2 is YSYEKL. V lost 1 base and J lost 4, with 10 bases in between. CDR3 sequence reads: CASSQGSGGETQYF. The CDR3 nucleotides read TGCGCCAGCAGCCAAGGGTCCGGGGGAGAGACCCAGTACTTC.

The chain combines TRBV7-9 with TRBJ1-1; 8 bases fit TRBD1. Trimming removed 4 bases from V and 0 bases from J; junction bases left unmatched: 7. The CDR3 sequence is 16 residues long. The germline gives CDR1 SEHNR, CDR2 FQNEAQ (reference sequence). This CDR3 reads CASSWGTGNMNTEAFF. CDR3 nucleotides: TGTGCCAGCAGCTGGGGGACAGGCAACATGAACACTGAAGCTTTCTTT.